The rows below give T cell receptor beta chains drawn from one sample of a study of early T cells in non-severe SARS-CoV-2 infection. TCRdb reanalysed the 5' RACE reads using MiXCR and keeps one entry per CDR3 protein. The top ten hold approximately 8.1% of the sample, which has 90,000 to 120,000 distinct CDR3 sequences, around 10% seen once. The source material was whole blood. All receptors derive from an adult who was a healthcare worker with PCR-confirmed SARS-CoV-2 infection or an uninfected control (not recorded which). Each CDR3 is given with its conserved first and last residue. Each record gives: CDR3 protein, CDR3 DNA, clone size, D gene, J gene, V gene. The D gene is left open where the match is weak. Not all rows give a size; the values are once, few, many and, for expanded clones, a class.

CDR3aa: CSARVGGSRSDTQYF
CDR3nt: TGCAGTGCTAGAGTAGGCGGGAGTAGGTCAGATACGCAGTATTTT
abundance: few
d_gene: TRBD2
j_gene: TRBJ2-3
v_gene: TRBV20-1

CDR3aa: CSARGVGGRSRDTQYF
CDR3nt: TGCAGTGCTAGAGGCGTCGGCGGGAGGTCCCGGGATACGCAGTATTTT
abundance: few
d_gene: TRBD2
j_gene: TRBJ2-3
v_gene: TRBV20-1

CDR3aa: CASSADVAGGQETQYF
CDR3nt: TGCGCCAGCAGCGCAGATGTAGCGGGAGGGCAGGAGACCCAGTACTTC
abundance: NA
d_gene: TRBD2
j_gene: TRBJ2-5
v_gene: TRBV5-1

CDR3aa: CASSQESAGSNEKLFF
CDR3nt: TGCGCCAGCAGCCAAGAGTCGGCAGGGTCTAATGAAAAACTGTTTTTT
abundance: few
d_gene: NA
j_gene: TRBJ1-4
v_gene: TRBV4-3

CDR3aa: CASSLWTAYEQYF
CDR3nt: TGTGCCAGCAGCTTATGGACAGCTTACGAGCAGTACTTC
abundance: NA
d_gene: NA
j_gene: TRBJ2-7
v_gene: TRBV5-6

CDR3aa: CASIRFQTNTEAFF
CDR3nt: TGTGCCAGCATTCGGTTCCAGACGAACACTGAAGCTTTCTTT
abundance: few
d_gene: NA
j_gene: TRBJ1-1
v_gene: TRBV2

CDR3aa: CASSSVAGGGETQYF
CDR3nt: TGTGCCAGCAGCTCGGTAGCGGGAGGAGGTGAGACCCAGTACTTC
abundance: few
d_gene: TRBD2
j_gene: TRBJ2-5
v_gene: TRBV7-9

CDR3aa: CASSSTAANEKLFF
CDR3nt: TGTGCCAGTAGTAGTACCGCGGCTAATGAAAAACTGTTTTTT
abundance: many
d_gene: NA
j_gene: TRBJ1-4
v_gene: TRBV19

CDR3aa: CASSWSWAESSYEQYF
CDR3nt: TGTGCCAGCAGTTGGAGTTGGGCTGAGAGCTCCTACGAGCAGTACTTC
abundance: many
d_gene: NA
j_gene: TRBJ2-7
v_gene: TRBV27

CDR3aa: CASSYELGGSQETQYF
CDR3nt: TGTGCCAGCAGTTACGAGCTGGGCGGAAGTCAAGAGACCCAGTACTTC
abundance: many
d_gene: NA
j_gene: TRBJ2-5
v_gene: TRBV6-5

CDR3aa: CASSFVTSGGSYEQYF
CDR3nt: TGTGCCAGCAGTTTTGTGACTAGCGGGGGCTCCTACGAGCAGTACTTC
abundance: many
d_gene: TRBD2
j_gene: TRBJ2-7
v_gene: TRBV27

CDR3aa: CASSLELADTYEQYF
CDR3nt: TGCGCCAGCAGCTTGGAGCTAGCGGATACCTACGAGCAGTACTTC
abundance: NA
d_gene: TRBD2
j_gene: TRBJ2-7
v_gene: TRBV5-1

CDR3aa: CASSASRGARDTGELFF
CDR3nt: TGTGCCAGCAGTGCAAGTCGGGGGGCGCGGGACACCGGGGAGCTGTTTTTT
abundance: many
d_gene: NA
j_gene: TRBJ2-2
v_gene: TRBV28

CDR3aa: CAISGTTRNEQFF
CDR3nt: TGTGCCATCAGCGGGACCACGAGGAATGAGCAGTTCTTC
abundance: many
d_gene: NA
j_gene: TRBJ2-1
v_gene: TRBV10-3

CDR3aa: CASSEALQGAGSPLHF
CDR3nt: TGTGCCAGCAGTGAAGCGCTTCAGGGGGCGGGGTCACCCCTCCACTTT
abundance: many
d_gene: TRBD1
j_gene: TRBJ1-6
v_gene: TRBV2

CDR3aa: CASRLRESPDTQYF
CDR3nt: TGTGCCAGCAGGCTCCGGGAGTCCCCAGATACGCAGTATTTT
abundance: many
d_gene: NA
j_gene: TRBJ2-3
v_gene: TRBV6-1

CDR3aa: CASSEYGEDNEQFF
CDR3nt: TGTGCCAGCAGTGAATATGGCGAGGACAATGAGCAGTTCTTC
abundance: many
d_gene: NA
j_gene: TRBJ2-1
v_gene: TRBV25-1

CDR3aa: CASSQEQGGPDTQYF
CDR3nt: TGTGCCAGCAGCCAAGAACAGGGAGGCCCAGATACGCAGTATTTT
abundance: many
d_gene: NA
j_gene: TRBJ2-3
v_gene: TRBV4-2

CDR3aa: CASSALVGTGELFF
CDR3nt: TGTGCCAGCAGTGCACTAGTTGGCACCGGGGAGCTGTTTTTT
abundance: few
d_gene: NA
j_gene: TRBJ2-2
v_gene: TRBV6-4

CDR3aa: CASSSDSGRETQYF
CDR3nt: TGCGCCAGCAGCTCGGATAGCGGGAGAGAGACCCAGTACTTC
abundance: NA
d_gene: TRBD2
j_gene: TRBJ2-5
v_gene: TRBV5-1

CDR3aa: CASSTSITGLAFF
CDR3nt: TGTGCCAGTAGTACTTCAATCACAGGGCTGGCTTTCTTT
abundance: many
d_gene: NA
j_gene: TRBJ1-1
v_gene: TRBV19

CDR3aa: CSASFGDSPLHF
CDR3nt: TGCAGTGCTAGTTTTGGGGATTCACCCCTCCACTTT
abundance: NA
d_gene: NA
j_gene: TRBJ1-6
v_gene: TRBV20-1

CDR3aa: CASSPTEYPSGNTIYF
CDR3nt: TGTGCCAGCAGTCCTACAGAGTACCCCTCTGGAAACACCATATATTTT
abundance: many
d_gene: NA
j_gene: TRBJ1-3
v_gene: TRBV6-5

CDR3aa: CAGIKETQYF
CDR3nt: TGCGCCGGGATTAAAGAGACCCAGTACTTC
abundance: few
d_gene: NA
j_gene: TRBJ2-5
v_gene: TRBV1

CDR3aa: CASSLSLEGQPQHF
CDR3nt: TGTGCCAGCAGCTTAAGCCTGGAGGGTCAGCCCCAGCATTTT
abundance: many
d_gene: NA
j_gene: TRBJ1-5
v_gene: TRBV7-9

CDR3aa: CASSQEQSSTDTQYF
CDR3nt: TGTGCCAGCAGCCAAGAACAGTCTAGCACAGATACGCAGTATTTT
abundance: NA
d_gene: NA
j_gene: TRBJ2-3
v_gene: TRBV3-1

CDR3aa: CASSYGTPRQYGYTF
CDR3nt: TGTGCCAGCAGTTACGGGACACCGAGACAATATGGCTACACCTTC
abundance: medium-sized
d_gene: NA
j_gene: TRBJ1-2
v_gene: TRBV6-5

CDR3aa: CASSLGLAITDTQYF
CDR3nt: TGTGCCAGCAGCTTAGGACTAGCTATCACAGATACGCAGTATTTT
abundance: few
d_gene: TRBD2
j_gene: TRBJ2-3
v_gene: TRBV7-8

CDR3aa: CASSNGGRYEETQYF
CDR3nt: TGTGCCAGCAGCAATGGTGGCAGGTATGAAGAGACCCAGTACTTC
abundance: many
d_gene: NA
j_gene: TRBJ2-5
v_gene: TRBV21-1

CDR3aa: CASIREGEKLFF
CDR3nt: TGTGCCAGCATTAGGGAGGGTGAAAAACTGTTTTTT
abundance: few
d_gene: NA
j_gene: TRBJ1-4
v_gene: TRBV6-6

CDR3aa: CASSQGAWTQYF
CDR3nt: TGTGCCAGCAGCCAAGGGGCATGGACCCAGTACTTC
abundance: many
d_gene: NA
j_gene: TRBJ2-5
v_gene: TRBV14

CDR3aa: CASSLKSSYNSPLHF
CDR3nt: TGTGCCAGCAGCCTGAAAAGCTCCTATAATTCACCCCTCCACTTT
abundance: NA
d_gene: NA
j_gene: TRBJ1-6
v_gene: TRBV7-9

CDR3aa: CASSPGEMNEQFF
CDR3nt: TGTGCCAGCAGTCCGGGCGAAATGAATGAGCAGTTCTTC
abundance: NA
d_gene: NA
j_gene: TRBJ2-1
v_gene: TRBV6-2/TRBV6-3

CDR3aa: CSARDLGLAVLYF
CDR3nt: TGCAGTGCTAGAGACTTGGGACTAGCGGTGTTGTACTTC
abundance: NA
d_gene: TRBD2
j_gene: TRBJ2-5
v_gene: TRBV20-1

CDR3aa: CASSPGQLTTQYF
CDR3nt: TGTGCCAGCAGCCCGGGACAGCTCACGACCCAGTACTTC
abundance: NA
d_gene: TRBD1
j_gene: TRBJ2-5
v_gene: TRBV11-2

CDR3aa: CASSLGWYEQFF
CDR3nt: TGTGCCAGCAGCCTAGGTTGGTATGAGCAGTTCTTC
abundance: many
d_gene: NA
j_gene: TRBJ2-1
v_gene: TRBV14